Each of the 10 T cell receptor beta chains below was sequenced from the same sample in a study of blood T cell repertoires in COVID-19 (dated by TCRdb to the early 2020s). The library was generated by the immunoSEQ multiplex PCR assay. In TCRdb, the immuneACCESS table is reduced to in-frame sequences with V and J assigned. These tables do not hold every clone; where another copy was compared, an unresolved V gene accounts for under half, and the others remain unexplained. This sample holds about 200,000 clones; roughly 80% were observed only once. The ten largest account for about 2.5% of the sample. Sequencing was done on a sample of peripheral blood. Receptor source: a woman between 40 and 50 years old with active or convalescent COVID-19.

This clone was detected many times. CDR3 in amino acids: CASSAGQGYGNQPQHF. CDR3 bases: TGTGCCAGCAGTGCGGGACAGGGATATGGCAATCAGCCCCAGCATTTT. The chain combines TRBV2 with TRBJ1-5, with 9 positions matching TRBD1. CDR1 SNHLY and CDR2 FYNNEI come from the germline V gene. With V trimmed by 4 bases and J by 2 bases, 6 bases remained unmatched. This CDR3 is 16 amino acids long.

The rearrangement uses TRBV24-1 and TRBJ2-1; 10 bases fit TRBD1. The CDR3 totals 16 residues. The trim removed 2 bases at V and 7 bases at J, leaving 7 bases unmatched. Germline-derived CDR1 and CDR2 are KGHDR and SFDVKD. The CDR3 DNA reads TGTGCCACCAGTGATTACGGCCGACAGGGGGCTAATGAGCAGTTCTTC. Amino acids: CATSDYGRQGANEQFF.

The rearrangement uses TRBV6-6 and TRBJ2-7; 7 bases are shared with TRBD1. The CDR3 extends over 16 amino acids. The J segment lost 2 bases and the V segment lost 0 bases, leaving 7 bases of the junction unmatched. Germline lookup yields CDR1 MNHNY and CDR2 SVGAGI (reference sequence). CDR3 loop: CASSYSPDRPPYEQYF. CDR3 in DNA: TGTGCCAGCAGTTACTCGCCGGACAGGCCCCCCTACGAGCAGTACTTC.

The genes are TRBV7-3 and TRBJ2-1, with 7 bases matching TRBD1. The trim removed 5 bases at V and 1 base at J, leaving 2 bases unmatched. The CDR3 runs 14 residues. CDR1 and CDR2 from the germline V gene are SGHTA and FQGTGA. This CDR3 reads CASSRDSSYNEQFF. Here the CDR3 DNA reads TGTGCCAGCAGCCGGGACAGTTCCTACAATGAGCAGTTCTTC.

The CDR3 region is CASSQVAGGGLQETQYF. In DNA form, the CDR3 reads TGTGCCAGCAGCCAAGTGGCCGGGGGTGGCCTACAAGAGACCCAGTACTTC. This chain joins TRBV3-1 (or the pseudogene TRBV3-2) and TRBJ2-5, with a possible D match to TRBD2 (6 bases). Trimming pared 1 base from V and 2 bases from J, leaving 17 bases between. CDR1 is LGHDT, CDR2 YNNKEL, per germline (reference sequence). The CDR3 is 17 amino acids.

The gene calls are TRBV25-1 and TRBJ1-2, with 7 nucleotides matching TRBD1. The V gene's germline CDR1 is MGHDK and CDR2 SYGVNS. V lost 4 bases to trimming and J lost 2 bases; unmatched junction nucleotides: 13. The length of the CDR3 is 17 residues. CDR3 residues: CASSAGPGQQGNYGYTF. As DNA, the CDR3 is TGTGCCAGCAGTGCCGGACCGGGACAGCAAGGGAACTATGGCTACACCTTC.

For the CDR3, the DNA is TGTGCCAGCAGCTTGGACTTCTACAATGAGCAGTTCTTC. This gives the protein CASSLDFYNEQFF. This sequence joins TRBV7-3 and TRBJ2-1, with D possibly TRBD2 on 5 matching bases. The CDR3 totals 13 residues. Germline V gene lookup returns CDR1 SGHTA and CDR2 FQGTGA. Trimming shortened V by 3 bases and J by 3 bases, and 6 bases separated the two germline ends.

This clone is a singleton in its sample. In DNA form, the CDR3 reads TGTGCCACCAGCAACCCCGACAGGAACAATCAGCCCCAGCATTTT. This encodes CATSNPDRNNQPQHF. V and J are TRBV15 and TRBJ1-5; D may be TRBD1 (6 bases). Germline CDR1 is LNHNV and CDR2 is YYDKDF (reference sequence). The CDR3 runs to 15 residues. Trimming pared 4 bases from V and 3 bases from J, leaving 13 bases between.

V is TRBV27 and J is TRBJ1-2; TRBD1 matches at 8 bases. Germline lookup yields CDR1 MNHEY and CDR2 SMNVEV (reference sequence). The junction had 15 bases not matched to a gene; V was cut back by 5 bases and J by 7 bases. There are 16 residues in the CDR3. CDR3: CASSPSGDRPRTGYTF. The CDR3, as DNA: TGTGCCAGCAGTCCTTCCGGGGACAGGCCACGAACTGGCTACACCTTC.

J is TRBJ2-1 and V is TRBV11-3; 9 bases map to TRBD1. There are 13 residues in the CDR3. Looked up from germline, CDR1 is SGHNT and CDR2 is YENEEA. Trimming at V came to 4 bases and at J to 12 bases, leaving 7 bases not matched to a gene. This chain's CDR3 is CASSYRGQGRQFF. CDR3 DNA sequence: TGTGCCAGCAGCTACAGGGGGCAAGGGCGGCAGTTCTTC.